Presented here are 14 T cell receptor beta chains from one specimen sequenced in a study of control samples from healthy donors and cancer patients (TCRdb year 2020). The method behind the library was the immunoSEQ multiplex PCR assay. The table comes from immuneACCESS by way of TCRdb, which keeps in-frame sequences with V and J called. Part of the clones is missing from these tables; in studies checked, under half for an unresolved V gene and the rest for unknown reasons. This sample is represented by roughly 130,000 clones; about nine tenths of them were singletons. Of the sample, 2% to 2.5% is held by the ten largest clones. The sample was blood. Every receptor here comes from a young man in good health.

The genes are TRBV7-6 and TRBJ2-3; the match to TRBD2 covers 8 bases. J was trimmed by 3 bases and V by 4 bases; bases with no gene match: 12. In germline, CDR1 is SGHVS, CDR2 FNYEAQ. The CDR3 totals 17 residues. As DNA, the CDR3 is TGTGCCAGCAGCTCCCTTCTACCGGGGGGGGCGACAGATACGCAGTATTTT. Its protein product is CASSSLLPGGATDTQYF.

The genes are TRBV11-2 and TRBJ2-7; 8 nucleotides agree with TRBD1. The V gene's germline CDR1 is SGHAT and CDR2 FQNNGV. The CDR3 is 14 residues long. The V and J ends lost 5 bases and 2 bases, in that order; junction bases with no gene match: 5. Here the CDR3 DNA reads TGTGCCAGCAGCATCCACAGGGGGACCTACGAGCAGTACGTC. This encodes CASSIHRGTYEQYV.

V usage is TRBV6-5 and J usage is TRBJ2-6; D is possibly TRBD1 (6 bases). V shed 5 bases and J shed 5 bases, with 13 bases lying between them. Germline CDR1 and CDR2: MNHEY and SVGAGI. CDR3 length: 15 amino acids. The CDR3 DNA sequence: TGTGCCAGCAGTCTCGGACAGCAGTGGGCCAACGTCCTGACTTTC. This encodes CASSLGQQWANVLTF.

CDR3: CASGSGGFSTDTQYF. The CDR3 nucleotides are TGTGCTAGTGGTTCTGGGGGGTTCAGCACAGATACGCAGTATTTT. The J gene is TRBJ2-3, the V gene TRBV12-5; a possible D gene is TRBD2 (6 bases). Germline CDR1 LGHNT, CDR2 FRNRAP. The CDR3 length is 15 residues. The germline V and J ends were trimmed by 4 bases and 0 bases, with 11 bases remaining between them.

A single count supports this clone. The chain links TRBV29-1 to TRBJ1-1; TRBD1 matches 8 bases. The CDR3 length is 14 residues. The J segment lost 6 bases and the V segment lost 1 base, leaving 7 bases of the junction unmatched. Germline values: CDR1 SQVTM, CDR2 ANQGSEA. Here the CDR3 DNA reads TGCAGCGTTGAAGTTCAGGGGGCAGGGGCTGAAGCTTTCTTT. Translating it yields CSVEVQGAGAEAFF.

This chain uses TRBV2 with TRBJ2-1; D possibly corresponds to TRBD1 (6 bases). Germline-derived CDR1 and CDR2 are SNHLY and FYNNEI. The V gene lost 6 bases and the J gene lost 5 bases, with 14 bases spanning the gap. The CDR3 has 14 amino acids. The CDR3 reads CASRPTGSDNEQFF. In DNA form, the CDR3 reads TGTGCCAGCAGACCGACAGGTTCCGACAATGAGCAGTTCTTC. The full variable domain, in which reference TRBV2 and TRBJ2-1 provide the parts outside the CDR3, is EPEVTQTPSHQVTQMGQEVILRCVPISNHLYFYWYRQILGQKVEFLVSFYNNEISEKSEIFDDQFSVERPDGSNFTLKIRSTKLEDSAMYFCASRPTGSDNEQFFGPGTRLTVL.

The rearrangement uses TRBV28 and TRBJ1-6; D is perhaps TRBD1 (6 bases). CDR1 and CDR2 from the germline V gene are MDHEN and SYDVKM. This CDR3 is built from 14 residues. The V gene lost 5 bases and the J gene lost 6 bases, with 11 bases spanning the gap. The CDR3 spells CASSANRVNSPLHF. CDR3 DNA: TGTGCCAGCAGTGCTAACAGGGTTAATTCACCCCTCCACTTT.

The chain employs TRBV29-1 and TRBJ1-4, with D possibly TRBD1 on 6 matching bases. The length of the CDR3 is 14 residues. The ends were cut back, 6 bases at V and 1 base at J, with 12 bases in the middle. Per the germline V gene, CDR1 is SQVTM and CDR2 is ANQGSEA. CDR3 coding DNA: TGCAGCGTGAGAAGGACAGTAACTAATGAAAAACTGTTTTTT. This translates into CSVRRTVTNEKLFF.

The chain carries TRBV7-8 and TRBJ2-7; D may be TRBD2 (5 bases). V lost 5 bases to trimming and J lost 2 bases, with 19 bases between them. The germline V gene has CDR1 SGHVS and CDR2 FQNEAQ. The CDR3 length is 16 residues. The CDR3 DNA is TGTGCCAGCAGCCCCGAGGACCGCGCCGGGGCCTACGAGCAGTACTTC. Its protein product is CASSPEDRAGAYEQYF. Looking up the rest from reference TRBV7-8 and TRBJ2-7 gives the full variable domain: GAGVSQSPRYKVAKRGQDVALRCDPISGHVSLFWYQQALGQGPEFLTYFQNEAQLDKSGLPSDRFFAERPEGSVSTLKIQRTQQEDSAVYLCASSPEDRAGAYEQYFGPGTRLTVT.

CDR3 nucleotide sequence: TGTGCCATCAGGGACCCCTCACTAGCGGGGGGGAACACCGGGGAGCTGTTTTTT. The encoded protein is CAIRDPSLAGGNTGELFF. This chain uses TRBV10-3 with TRBJ2-2; 12 bases match TRBD2. V dropped 6 bases and J dropped 1; count of bases not matched to a gene: 9. This CDR3 is built from 18 residues. Per the germline V gene, CDR1 is ENHRY and CDR2 is SYGVKD.

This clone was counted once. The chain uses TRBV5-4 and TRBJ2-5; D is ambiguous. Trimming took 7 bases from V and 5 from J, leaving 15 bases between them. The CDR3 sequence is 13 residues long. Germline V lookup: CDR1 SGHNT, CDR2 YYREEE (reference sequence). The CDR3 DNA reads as TGTGCCAGCGGAAGGGTTGACGGGGAGACCCAGTACTTC. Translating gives CASGRVDGETQYF.

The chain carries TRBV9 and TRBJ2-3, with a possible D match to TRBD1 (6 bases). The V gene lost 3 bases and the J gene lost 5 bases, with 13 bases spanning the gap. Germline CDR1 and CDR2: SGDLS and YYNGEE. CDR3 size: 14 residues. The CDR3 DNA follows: TGTGCCAGCAGCGACAGACAGGCCCTAGATACGCAGTATTTT. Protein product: CASSDRQALDTQYF. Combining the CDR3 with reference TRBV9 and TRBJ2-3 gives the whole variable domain DSGVTQTPKHLITATGQRVTLRCSPRSGDLSVYWYQQSLDQGLQFLIQYYNGEERAKGNILERFSAQQFPDLHSELNLSSLELGDSALYFCASSDRQALDTQYFGPGTRLTVL.

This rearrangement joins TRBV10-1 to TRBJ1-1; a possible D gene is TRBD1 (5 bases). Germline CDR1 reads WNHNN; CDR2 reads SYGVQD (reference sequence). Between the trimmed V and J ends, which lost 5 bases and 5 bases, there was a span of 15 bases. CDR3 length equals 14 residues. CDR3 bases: TGCGCCAGCAGTTACAATCAGGGCCCAACTGAAGCTTTCTTT. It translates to CASSYNQGPTEAFF.

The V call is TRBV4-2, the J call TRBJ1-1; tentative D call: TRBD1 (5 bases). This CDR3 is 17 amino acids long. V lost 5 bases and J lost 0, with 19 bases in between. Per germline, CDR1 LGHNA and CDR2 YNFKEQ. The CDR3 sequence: CASSGGIGVGMNTEAFF. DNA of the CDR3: TGTGCCAGCAGCGGGGGAATAGGGGTGGGCATGAACACTGAAGCTTTCTTT.